This T cell receptor beta chain was retrieved from a study of blood T cell repertoires in COVID-19. V lost 0 bases and J lost 5, with 4 bases in between. The CDR3 totals 12 residues. Germline CDR1 SGHAT, CDR2 FQNNGV. Repertoires were generated with immunoSEQ multiplex PCR, while TCRdb's copy carries only in-frame clones and drops some. The sample has some 30,000 clones; roughly 83% are singletons. The specimen sequenced was peripheral blood. This TCR derives from a man older than 75 with active COVID-19. The rearrangement uses TRBV11-2 and TRBJ2-5; D gene ambiguous. The CDR3 spells CASSLDRETQYF. The DNA for the CDR3 is TGTGCCAGCAGCTTAGATCGGGAGACCCAGTACTTC.